This T cell receptor (beta chain) comes out of a study of beta chain features in type 1 diabetes (dated by TCRdb to 2017 to 2018). Turning to the overall study: Patients and healthy donors did not differ in mean age, gender distribution, total cell number or subset yield. The study compared TCRB repertoires of sorted circulating CD4+ T cell subsets between recently diagnosed type 1 diabetes patients and matched healthy donors. A total of some 100,000,000 sorted cells were examined across all samples, and the number of cells per subset was strongly correlated with RNA yield. Whereas all 30 or so donors provided naive and central memory subsets, regulatory and stem cell-like memory subsets were isolated from just 8 patients and about eight healthy donors. Overall results and qualifications from the work: Only small numbers of individuals were included in the HLA sub-analyses, which left unresolved whether HLA type had any influence on TCRB rearrangement. A moderate but significant shortening of TCRB CDR3 length was observed in type 1 diabetes patients in all four CD4+ subsets. Naive, central memory and regulatory TCRB repertoires appeared to be more alike among patients than among healthy donors. Because cDNA was sequenced instead of genomic DNA, highly expressing activated cells could be over-represented, though the groups showed no difference in activation or CD3 levels. Fewer insertions and more nucleotide deletions at VDJ recombination sites were observed in patients with type 1 diabetes, implying thymic rearrangement abnormalities. PCR might favor shorter templates, but patient and control samples were amplified and corrected together, so any skew would affect both groups equally.

For CDR1 and CDR2, the germline V gene lists SGHDT and YYEEEE. Its CDR3 holds 14 amino acids, cysteine through phenylalanine. Just CDR3 DNA is preserved here, 42 bases in frame from base 1. The trim is 2 bases for V and 1 base for J, with a gap of 7 bases between the germline ends. From each donor, a single peripheral blood sample of 95 to 150 mL on average was drawn into heparinised tubes. Naive, central memory, regulatory and stem cell-like memory CD4+ T cells were sorted on a BD FACSAria II using a panel including CD45RO, CCR7, CD25, CD127, CD95 and CD27. All sorted populations exceeded 95% purity. PBMCs were isolated immediately by Lymphoprep density gradient centrifugation and stained directly without culture. So that batch effects would be minimized, each experiment stained and sorted samples in pairs, pairing one healthy donor with one patient. The entire amount of isolated RNA was reverse transcribed using the High Capacity cDNA Reverse Transcription Kit, so the sequenced TCRB transcripts were expressed ones. Deep immunoSEQ sequencing was applied to naive, central memory and regulatory T cell samples, giving an average of around 4 million total reads per sample. Sorted cells were lysed in RLT buffer, and RNA was extracted using DNase-treated RNeasy Micro or Mini kits according to cell number. Each cell subset was processed separately to prevent cross-contamination, with patient and healthy donor samples processed together. TCRB sequences were amplified from cDNA with the immunoSEQ multiplex PCR, producing 87-bp fragments spanning the CDR3 region. Amplicons were sequenced on the Illumina HiSeq platform. In the paper's pipeline: PCR bias was computationally corrected using synthetic template baselines, reads within Hamming distance 2 were collapsed, and singletons that could not be merged were discarded. By aligning reads against IMGT, V, D and J genes, CDR3 length, and insertions or deletions at six rearrangement sites were assigned. Within each subset, clonotype counts were normalized to the number of sorted cells before true diversity and Gini coefficients were calculated with the tcR R package. The overlap coefficient, calculated on TCRB nucleotide sequences, was used to measure repertoire sharing. As a proxy for the pre-selection repertoire, out-of-frame TCRB sequences from naive cells were analyzed. TCRdb took over this immuneACCESS table, retaining in-frame rearrangements with V and J assigned. Such tables are incomplete; in checked studies, under half of the missing clones stem from an unresolved V gene, and the remainder is unexplained. The DNA gave D and trimming, while V, J and clone size come from that table. Here the sample has about 650,000 clones; 9.5% to 15% occur a single time. Of the sample, 0.09% to 0.15% is held by the ten largest clones.

With respect to this clone: It lacks a known antigen. No base quality values were provided; no much bigger clone lies one nucleotide off.

Material: naive CD4+ T cells from blood. According to the study, the label for this sample's cell subset or site signals: true naive CD4+ T cells. The sequence came from a man aged 25 to 40 with type 1 diabetes. Recombination joined TRBV5-6 with TRBJ1-3, with no confident D gene call. The CDR3 corresponds to CASSFVDSGNTIYF. The nucleotide sequence reads TGTGCCAGCAGCTTCGTGGATTCTGGAAACACCATATATTTT.